A selection of T cell receptor beta chains follows, all from one sample in a study of PD-1 blockade in classical Hodgkin lymphoma. Profiled with immunoSEQ multiplex PCR; TCRdb holds only in-frame clones, not every one. Of over 20,000 clones detected, approximately 84% appear once; the ten largest clones hold just under 2.5%. Material: peripheral blood mononuclear cells (PBMCs), obtained at baseline. The receptors were sampled from a human donor with classical Hodgkin lymphoma. Both conserved end residues are part of each CDR3. Each record gives: V gene, D gene, CDR3 length, clone size, J gene, CDR3 protein, CDR3 DNA. D genes are given only for firm matches. Clone size is given for some rows only: seen once, a few or many times, or a class if the clone is expanded.

v_call: TRBV5-1; d_call: TRBD1; cdr3_length: 15; clone_size: NA; j_call: TRBJ2-2; cdr3_aa: CASSRQGGTTGELFF; cdr3_nt: TGCGCCAGCAGCCGACAGGGGGGGACCACCGGGGAGCTGTTTTTT
v_call: TRBV5-1; d_call: NA; cdr3_length: 15; clone_size: NA; j_call: TRBJ1-5; cdr3_aa: CASSLGGADNQPQHF; cdr3_nt: TGCGCCAGCAGCTTGGGAGGGGCGGACAATCAGCCCCAGCATTTT
v_call: TRBV7-9; d_call: NA; cdr3_length: 15; clone_size: NA; j_call: TRBJ2-7; cdr3_aa: CASSGTGTAGKGQYF; cdr3_nt: TGTGCCAGCAGCGGGACCGGGACCGCCGGAAAAGGGCAGTACTTC
v_call: TRBV6-1; d_call: NA; cdr3_length: 14; clone_size: few; j_call: TRBJ1-1; cdr3_aa: CASQGRWTNTEAFF; cdr3_nt: TGTGCCAGCCAGGGGAGGTGGACGAACACTGAAGCTTTCTTT
v_call: TRBV5-1; d_call: NA; cdr3_length: 14; clone_size: NA; j_call: TRBJ2-2; cdr3_aa: CASSLAGTAGELFF; cdr3_nt: TGCGCCAGCAGCTTGGCCGGCACAGCCGGGGAGCTGTTTTTT
v_call: TRBV14; d_call: NA; cdr3_length: 14; clone_size: NA; j_call: TRBJ2-7; cdr3_aa: CASSQSWGSYEQYF; cdr3_nt: TGTGCCAGCAGCCAAAGTTGGGGATCCTACGAGCAGTACTTC
v_call: TRBV29-1; d_call: NA; cdr3_length: 14; clone_size: once; j_call: TRBJ2-2; cdr3_aa: CSVDIRPGTGELFF; cdr3_nt: TGCAGCGTTGACATCCGACCCGGCACCGGGGAGCTGTTTTTT
v_call: TRBV7-8; d_call: NA; cdr3_length: 15; clone_size: NA; j_call: TRBJ1-2; cdr3_aa: CASSLTGLANYGYTF; cdr3_nt: TGTGCCAGCAGCCTAACAGGACTAGCTAACTATGGCTACACCTTC
v_call: TRBV5-1; d_call: TRBD2; cdr3_length: 16; clone_size: NA; j_call: TRBJ2-5; cdr3_aa: CASSIGTSGDQETQYF; cdr3_nt: TGCGCCAGCAGCATCGGGACTAGCGGGGACCAAGAGACCCAGTACTTC
v_call: TRBV7-6; d_call: TRBD2; cdr3_length: 17; clone_size: NA; j_call: TRBJ2-3; cdr3_aa: CASTSDLAGGSTDTQYF; cdr3_nt: TGTGCCAGCACTTCCGATCTAGCGGGGGGGAGCACAGATACGCAGTATTTT
v_call: TRBV7-9; d_call: NA; cdr3_length: 14; clone_size: NA; j_call: TRBJ1-1; cdr3_aa: CASSRDKKNTEAFF; cdr3_nt: TGTGCCAGCAGCCGGGACAAAAAGAACACTGAAGCTTTCTTT
v_call: TRBV7-9; d_call: NA; cdr3_length: 16; clone_size: NA; j_call: TRBJ1-3; cdr3_aa: CASSLDGQISGNTIYF; cdr3_nt: TGTGCCAGCAGCTTAGATGGGCAGATCTCTGGAAACACCATATATTTT
v_call: TRBV2; d_call: TRBD1; cdr3_length: 13; clone_size: NA; j_call: TRBJ2-7; cdr3_aa: CASSGDRSEEQYF; cdr3_nt: TGTGCCAGCAGTGGGGACAGAAGTGAGGAGCAGTACTTC
v_call: TRBV13; d_call: NA; cdr3_length: 15; clone_size: NA; j_call: TRBJ2-6; cdr3_aa: CASSSDSSGANVLTF; cdr3_nt: TGTGCCAGCAGCTCCGACAGCTCTGGGGCCAACGTCCTGACTTTC
v_call: TRBV9; d_call: NA; cdr3_length: 14; clone_size: NA; j_call: TRBJ2-5; cdr3_aa: CASSVGLTKETQYF; cdr3_nt: TGTGCCAGCAGCGTAGGACTAACTAAAGAGACCCAGTACTTC
v_call: TRBV7-9; d_call: TRBD1; cdr3_length: 15; clone_size: once; j_call: TRBJ1-2; cdr3_aa: CASSPPTGVRYGYTF; cdr3_nt: TGTGCCAGCAGCCCACCCACAGGGGTGAGGTATGGCTACACCTTC
v_call: TRBV11-2; d_call: TRBD1; cdr3_length: 16; clone_size: NA; j_call: TRBJ2-4; cdr3_aa: CASSSRTGPAKNIQYF; cdr3_nt: TGTGCCAGCAGCTCCCGGACAGGGCCAGCCAAAAACATTCAGTACTTC
v_call: TRBV7-9; d_call: TRBD2; cdr3_length: 15; clone_size: NA; j_call: TRBJ2-5; cdr3_aa: CASSILAGGLETQYF; cdr3_nt: TGTGCCAGCAGCATCCTAGCGGGGGGGCTGGAGACCCAGTACTTC
v_call: TRBV7-9; d_call: NA; cdr3_length: 13; clone_size: NA; j_call: TRBJ1-1; cdr3_aa: CASSSTMNTEAFF; cdr3_nt: TGTGCCAGCAGCTCGACAATGAACACTGAAGCTTTCTTT
v_call: TRBV6-4; d_call: TRBD2; cdr3_length: 16; clone_size: NA; j_call: TRBJ2-1; cdr3_aa: CASSKLAGGHYNEQFF; cdr3_nt: TGTGCCAGCAGCAAACTAGCGGGGGGGCACTACAATGAGCAGTTCTTC
v_call: TRBV5-1; d_call: TRBD2; cdr3_length: 17; clone_size: NA; j_call: TRBJ2-3; cdr3_aa: CASRTSRPGLAADTQYF; cdr3_nt: TGCGCCAGCAGGACCTCACGACCGGGACTAGCGGCAGATACGCAGTATTTT
v_call: TRBV11-2; d_call: NA; cdr3_length: 16; clone_size: NA; j_call: TRBJ2-5; cdr3_aa: CASSSIGSTVGETQYF; cdr3_nt: TGTGCCAGCAGCTCTATAGGTTCAACTGTGGGGGAGACCCAGTACTTC
v_call: TRBV21-1; d_call: NA; cdr3_length: 16; clone_size: NA; j_call: TRBJ2-3; cdr3_aa: CASSFLDTTSTDTQYF; cdr3_nt: TGTGCCAGCAGCTTTCTGGACACCACTAGCACAGATACGCAGTATTTT
v_call: TRBV15; d_call: TRBD1; cdr3_length: 16; clone_size: once; j_call: TRBJ1-1; cdr3_aa: CATSRDGDSVNTEAFF; cdr3_nt: TGTGCCACCAGCAGAGATGGGGACAGCGTCAACACTGAAGCTTTCTTT
v_call: TRBV5-4; d_call: NA; cdr3_length: 15; clone_size: NA; j_call: TRBJ1-5; cdr3_aa: CASSSGVDSNQPQHF; cdr3_nt: TGTGCCAGCAGCTCTGGGGTTGATAGCAATCAGCCCCAGCATTTT
v_call: TRBV19; d_call: TRBD1; cdr3_length: 14; clone_size: NA; j_call: TRBJ1-2; cdr3_aa: CASALGTGIYGYTF; cdr3_nt: TGTGCCAGTGCTCTCGGGACAGGGATATATGGCTACACCTTC
v_call: TRBV18; d_call: NA; cdr3_length: 16; clone_size: NA; j_call: TRBJ2-3; cdr3_aa: CASSPLNRFGTDTQYF; cdr3_nt: TGTGCCAGCTCACCACTAAACAGGTTTGGCACAGATACGCAGTATTTT
v_call: TRBV6-5; d_call: NA; cdr3_length: 15; clone_size: NA; j_call: TRBJ1-2; cdr3_aa: CASSPGRGGEYGYTF; cdr3_nt: TGTGCCAGCAGCCCCGGGCGGGGCGGGGAGTATGGCTACACCTTC
v_call: TRBV19; d_call: NA; cdr3_length: 15; clone_size: NA; j_call: TRBJ2-7; cdr3_aa: CASSMRTQKTYEQYF; cdr3_nt: TGTGCCAGTAGTATGCGGACACAAAAAACCTACGAGCAGTACTTC
v_call: TRBV6-6; d_call: TRBD2; cdr3_length: 16; clone_size: once; j_call: TRBJ2-3; cdr3_aa: CASHPPQAGGTDTQYF; cdr3_nt: TGTGCCAGCCATCCCCCACAAGCGGGGGGCACAGATACGCAGTATTTT
v_call: TRBV7-9; d_call: NA; cdr3_length: 15; clone_size: few; j_call: TRBJ2-3; cdr3_aa: CASSLVSGTGDTQYF; cdr3_nt: TGTGCCAGCAGCTTAGTTTCCGGCACAGGAGATACGCAGTATTTT
v_call: TRBV7-2; d_call: NA; cdr3_length: 15; clone_size: NA; j_call: TRBJ2-3; cdr3_aa: CASSLEYRGGQTQYF; cdr3_nt: TGTGCCAGCAGCTTAGAGTATCGGGGCGGGCAAACGCAGTATTTT
v_call: TRBV5-1; d_call: NA; cdr3_length: 13; clone_size: NA; j_call: TRBJ2-4; cdr3_aa: CASSLVSQGTKYF; cdr3_nt: TGCGCCAGCAGCTTGGTGTCTCAGGGTACCAAGTACTTC
v_call: TRBV5-1; d_call: NA; cdr3_length: 14; clone_size: NA; j_call: TRBJ1-4; cdr3_aa: CASTIQGLDEKLFF; cdr3_nt: TGCGCCAGCACCATTCAGGGGTTGGATGAAAAACTGTTTTTT
v_call: TRBV27; d_call: NA; cdr3_length: 13; clone_size: NA; j_call: TRBJ1-2; cdr3_aa: CASSFGQNYGYTF; cdr3_nt: TGTGCCAGCAGTTTCGGCCAGAACTATGGCTACACCTTC
v_call: TRBV5-1; d_call: TRBD2; cdr3_length: 14; clone_size: NA; j_call: TRBJ2-1; cdr3_aa: CASRGGVDYNEQFF; cdr3_nt: TGCGCCAGCCGGGGGGGCGTCGATTACAATGAGCAGTTCTTC
v_call: TRBV11-3; d_call: TRBD2; cdr3_length: 17; clone_size: NA; j_call: TRBJ2-1; cdr3_aa: CASSLGLRTSGGDEQFF; cdr3_nt: TGTGCCAGCAGCTTAGGACTTAGGACTAGCGGGGGGGATGAGCAGTTCTTC
v_call: TRBV5-1; d_call: NA; cdr3_length: 13; clone_size: NA; j_call: TRBJ2-3; cdr3_aa: CASSKGGTDTQYF; cdr3_nt: TGCGCCAGCAGCAAGGGTGGCACAGATACGCAGTATTTT
v_call: TRBV9; d_call: TRBD2; cdr3_length: 15; clone_size: NA; j_call: TRBJ2-3; cdr3_aa: CASGGSGASTDTQYF; cdr3_nt: TGTGCCAGTGGGGGAAGCGGGGCTAGCACAGATACGCAGTATTTT
v_call: TRBV5-1; d_call: NA; cdr3_length: 18; clone_size: once; j_call: TRBJ1-3; cdr3_aa: CASSADYRDGFSGNTIYF; cdr3_nt: TGCGCCAGCAGCGCGGACTACAGGGACGGCTTCTCTGGAAACACCATATATTTT
v_call: TRBV5-1; d_call: NA; cdr3_length: 15; clone_size: few; j_call: TRBJ1-6; cdr3_aa: CASSLAGALNSPLHF; cdr3_nt: TGCGCCAGCAGCTTGGCAGGCGCCTTGAATTCACCCCTCCACTTT
v_call: TRBV21-1; d_call: NA; cdr3_length: 13; clone_size: NA; j_call: TRBJ1-6; cdr3_aa: CASPRLGNSPLHF; cdr3_nt: TGTGCCAGCCCCCGGTTAGGTAATTCACCCCTCCACTTT
v_call: TRBV7-2; d_call: NA; cdr3_length: 18; clone_size: NA; j_call: TRBJ1-4; cdr3_aa: CASSLNWRSRPVNEKLFF; cdr3_nt: TGTGCCAGCAGCTTAAACTGGCGAAGTCGCCCAGTTAATGAAAAACTGTTTTTT
v_call: TRBV7-8; d_call: NA; cdr3_length: 13; clone_size: NA; j_call: TRBJ2-2; cdr3_aa: CASSQAITGELFF; cdr3_nt: TGTGCCAGCAGCCAGGCGATCACCGGGGAGCTGTTTTTT
v_call: TRBV5-1; d_call: NA; cdr3_length: 16; clone_size: NA; j_call: TRBJ2-2; cdr3_aa: CASSLVLGLDTGELFF; cdr3_nt: TGCGCCAGCAGCTTGGTATTGGGGTTGGACACCGGGGAGCTGTTTTTT
v_call: TRBV5-1; d_call: TRBD2; cdr3_length: 17; clone_size: NA; j_call: TRBJ2-1; cdr3_aa: CASSSTLLAEDYNEQFF; cdr3_nt: TGCGCCAGCAGCTCGACCTTACTAGCGGAAGATTACAATGAGCAGTTCTTC
v_call: TRBV6-1; d_call: NA; cdr3_length: 12; clone_size: NA; j_call: TRBJ2-7; cdr3_aa: CASSYIKGEQYF; cdr3_nt: TGTGCCAGCAGTTATATCAAGGGCGAGCAGTACTTC
v_call: TRBV27; d_call: TRBD1; cdr3_length: 13; clone_size: few; j_call: TRBJ1-1; cdr3_aa: CASSEQGSAAAFF; cdr3_nt: TGTGCCAGCAGTGAACAGGGGTCAGCTGCGGCTTTCTTT